Below are 30 T cell receptor beta chains sequenced from a single sample in a study of technical replicates of blood from a handful of donors. Data came from immunoSEQ multiplex PCR; TCRdb stores just in-frame clones and leaves some out. The sample consists of tens of thousands of clones, 95% to 96% of them appearing once. Sequencing was done on a sample of T cells isolated from PBMCs. These receptors all stem from a human donor in good health.

The genes are TRBV5-1 and TRBJ2-1; 7 bases map to TRBD1. CDR1 and CDR2 (germline): SGHRS, YFSETQ. V was clipped by 0 bases and J by 4 bases; unmatched bases: 4. This CDR3 spans 15 amino acids. DNA for the CDR3: TGCGCCAGCAGCTTGGGACAGGGCTTTTACAATGAGCAGTTCTTC. This translates into CASSLGQGFYNEQFF.

The genes are TRBV18 and TRBJ1-5, with 7 bases identical to TRBD1. The CDR3 loop spans 16 amino acids. Trimming cost V 3 bases and J 0 bases; bases outside gene matches: 5. Germline values: CDR1 KGHSH, CDR2 LQKENI. The CDR3 DNA sequence: TGTGCCAGCTCACCTCAGGGGGTTTATAGCAATCAGCCCCAGCATTTT. It is translated as CASSPQGVYSNQPQHF.

V and J are TRBV7-2 and TRBJ2-7; 7 positions match TRBD1. The germline gives CDR1 SGHTA, CDR2 FQGNSA. V gave up 6 bases and J gave up 0 bases; unmatched junction bases: 5. This CDR3 contains 14 residues. CDR3 bases: TGTGCCAGCAGAGCTAGGGACAGCTCCTACGAGCAGTACTTC. Translating it yields CASRARDSSYEQYF.

J is TRBJ2-1 and V is TRBV5-1, with 7 nucleotides matching TRBD1. The V and J ends lost 0 bases and 4 bases, in that order; junction bases with no gene match: 4. The germline gives CDR1 SGHRS, CDR2 YFSETQ. This CDR3 comprises 15 residues. In DNA, the CDR3 is TGCGCCAGCAGCTTGGCCAGGGGGAATTACAATGAGCAGTTCTTC. Translating it yields CASSLARGNYNEQFF.

The rearrangement joins TRBV5-6 to TRBJ2-5; 8 bases agree with TRBD2. The trim removed 4 bases at V and 5 bases at J, leaving 7 bases unmatched. Looked up from germline, CDR1 is SGHDT and CDR2 is YYEEEE. This CDR3 is 14 amino acids long. In DNA form, the CDR3 reads TGTGCCAGCAGCAAGCGGGAGACGATTGAGACCCAGTACTTC. Amino acids: CASSKRETIETQYF.

The rearrangement links TRBV27 to TRBJ2-7, with D unresolved. Trimming cost V 1 base and J 7 bases, with 17 bases left between them. CDR3 length: 15 amino acids. Germline V lookup: CDR1 MNHEY, CDR2 SMNVEV (reference sequence). The CDR3 is CASSLFLRGLREQYF. CDR3 coding DNA: TGTGCCAGCAGTTTATTTTTGAGAGGTTTGCGGGAGCAGTACTTC.

V gene TRBV4-3 combines with J gene TRBJ2-6, with 10 bases matching TRBD1. Germline V gene sequence: CDR1 LGHNA, CDR2 YSLEER. The CDR3 contains 18 residues. The trim removed 4 bases at V and 0 bases at J, leaving 6 bases unmatched. The chain's CDR3 is CASSPQTGGGSGANVLTF. Here the CDR3 DNA reads TGCGCCAGCAGCCCACAGACAGGGGGCGGCTCTGGGGCCAACGTCCTGACTTTC.

The chain combines TRBV14 with TRBJ1-1; the D gene is possibly TRBD1 (5 bases). The V end was cut by 7 bases, the J end by 4 bases, with 10 bases between. The CDR3 loop spans 12 amino acids. The germline V gene encodes CDR1 SGHDN and CDR2 FVKESK. CDR3 region: CASMQTVTEAFF. The DNA for the CDR3 is TGTGCCAGCATGCAGACAGTCACTGAAGCTTTCTTT.

This clone was observed a single time. The chain employs TRBV27 and TRBJ1-1; D uncertain. In germline, CDR1 is MNHEY, CDR2 SMNVEV (reference sequence). V lost 5 bases and J 4 bases, leaving 11 bases between the germline ends. This CDR3 spans 13 amino acids. For the CDR3, the DNA is TGTGCCAGCAGTGCAACAGAGAGCACTGAAGCTTTCTTT. It specifies CASSATESTEAFF.

As DNA, the CDR3 is TGCGCCAGCAGAATAAACACCCAAGAGACCCAGTACTTC. Residues: CASRINTQETQYF. This chain links TRBV5-1 with TRBJ2-5; D unclear. From germline, CDR1 is SGHRS and CDR2 YFSETQ. Trimming left V 5 bases short and J 1 base short, with 9 bases between. The CDR3 covers 13 residues.

This chain connects TRBV28 to TRBJ2-2, with TRBD1 as a possible D gene (5 bases). Germline CDR1 MDHEN, CDR2 SYDVKM. CDR3 length: 15 residues. V was trimmed by 6 bases and J by 2 bases, leaving 13 bases between them. For the CDR3, the DNA is TGTGCCAGCAGAAGACAAGACAGAAACACCGGGGAGCTGTTTTTT. Residues: CASRRQDRNTGELFF.

This clone occurred once. J is TRBJ2-2 and V is TRBV7-6, with a weak D call TRBD2 (6 bases). This CDR3 has 17 residues. Germline lookup yields CDR1 SGHVS and CDR2 FNYEAQ. V dropped 3 bases and J dropped 5 bases, with 19 bases sitting between them. The CDR3 coding sequence is TGTGCCAGCAGCTTGGGACCGGGCAGCGGGCGAACCGGGGAGCTGTTTTTT. This encodes CASSLGPGSGRTGELFF. Based on the CDR3 plus reference TRBV7-6 and TRBJ2-2, the full variable domain is GAGVSQSPRYKVTKRGQDVALRCDPISGHVSLYWYRQALGQGPEFLTYFNYEAQQDKSGLPNDRFSAERPEGSISTLTIQRTEQRDSAMYRCASSLGPGSGRTGELFFGEGSRLTVL.

V and J are TRBV6-5 and TRBJ1-1, with D tentatively TRBD1 (6 bases). Germline V gene data show CDR1 as MNHEY and CDR2 as SVGAGI. The CDR3 extends over 12 amino acids. Trimming removed 5 bases from V and 3 bases from J, with 7 bases in between. CDR3 loop: CASSRQDTEAFF. CDR3 bases: TGTGCCAGCAGTAGACAGGACACTGAAGCTTTCTTT.

The chain employs TRBV5-4 and TRBJ2-3; TRBD1 agrees at 7 bases. The V and J ends lost 4 bases and 2 bases, in that order; junction bases with no gene match: 4. The germline CDR1 and CDR2 sequences are SGHNT and YYREEE (reference sequence). This CDR3 is built from 14 residues. The CDR3 bases are TGTGCCAGCAGCCGACAGGGTAACACAGATACGCAGTATTTT. It translates to CASSRQGNTDTQYF.

The CDR3 coding sequence is TGTGCCAGCAGCTTCTTAGAGACCCAGTACTTC. It codes for CASSFLETQYF. This chain joins TRBV7-9 and TRBJ2-5; D not certain. The CDR3 has 11 amino acids. The germline CDR1 and CDR2 sequences are SEHNR and FQNEAQ (reference sequence). The V end was cut by 3 bases, the J end by 4 bases, with 3 bases between.

The gene calls are TRBV9 and TRBJ2-2, with 9 bases fitting TRBD1. J gave up 6 bases and V 4 bases, and 10 bases lay outside the gene matches. Germline V gene sequence: CDR1 SGDLS, CDR2 YYNGEE. The CDR3 contains 16 residues. The CDR3 DNA reads TGTGCCAGCAGCCCTTTGGACAGGGGAAGGGCCGGGGAGCTGTTTTTT. It codes for CASSPLDRGRAGELFF.

V gene TRBV5-6 combines with J gene TRBJ2-1, with 7 bases identical to TRBD2. This CDR3 comprises 15 residues. Germline V lookup: CDR1 SGHDT, CDR2 YYEEEE. V shed 1 base, J shed 4 bases, and the junction held 5 bases outside the gene matches. CDR3 bases: TGTGCCAGCAGCTTGAACCTAGCGGAGTACAATGAGCAGTTCTTC. Its protein is CASSLNLAEYNEQFF.

This sequence joins TRBV7-9 and TRBJ1-2, with TRBD1 identical over 12 bases. Germline V gene sequence: CDR1 SEHNR, CDR2 FQNEAQ (reference sequence). The CDR3 is 16 amino acids. Germline trimming cut 2 bases from V and 4 bases from J; bases unmatched to any gene: 5. CDR3 protein: CASSLQGTGGAYGYTF. In DNA, the CDR3 is TGTGCCAGCAGCTTACAAGGGACAGGGGGCGCCTATGGCTACACCTTC.

The chain links TRBV10-3 to TRBJ2-2; TRBD2 matches at 10 bases. With V trimmed by 1 base and J by 6 bases, 8 bases remained unmatched. Germline CDR1 ENHRY, CDR2 SYGVKD. This CDR3 has 17 amino acids. The CDR3 protein is CAISEWVASGSAGELFF. The CDR3 DNA reads as TGTGCCATCAGTGAGTGGGTGGCTAGCGGGAGCGCCGGGGAGCTGTTTTTT.

The chain uses TRBV29-1 and TRBJ2-1; D not certain. This CDR3 spans 15 amino acids. Germline CDR1 reads SQVTM; CDR2 reads ANQGSEA. V lost 6 bases to trimming and J lost 2 bases, with 17 bases between them. The CDR3 sequence is CSVAKRLVPYNEQFF. Written as DNA, the CDR3 is TGCAGCGTAGCCAAACGACTGGTCCCCTACAATGAGCAGTTCTTC.

V gene TRBV11-2 combines with J gene TRBJ1-5; 7 bases fit TRBD1. CDR3 length: 15 amino acids. Losses at the gene ends were 3 bases for V and 10 bases for J; bases not matched to a gene: 12. Per the germline V gene, CDR1 is SGHAT and CDR2 is FQNNGV. The CDR3 DNA sequence: TGTGCCAGCAGCTTTGAGCCAGGGGGAAAATTTCCCCAGCATTTT. Encoded protein: CASSFEPGGKFPQHF.

This chain connects TRBV6-6 to TRBJ2-3; 10 bases are shared with TRBD2. Trimming at V came to 5 bases and at J to 2 bases, leaving 7 bases not matched to a gene. Germline V lookup: CDR1 MNHNY, CDR2 SVGAGI (reference sequence). This CDR3 is 16 amino acids long. This chain's CDR3 is CASSQTSGYFTDTQYF. In nucleotides, the CDR3 is TGTGCCAGCAGTCAGACTAGCGGGTATTTCACAGATACGCAGTATTTT.

The chain is built from TRBV27 and TRBJ2-7, with D possibly matching TRBD1 (6 bases). Germline V lookup: CDR1 MNHEY, CDR2 SMNVEV (reference sequence). Trimming took off 5 bases at V and 3 bases at J, with 17 bases between the two ends. The CDR3 consists of 15 residues. CDR3 DNA: TGTGCCAGCAGTCCACAATCCGGGACAAGCTACGAGCAGTACTTC. Translated: CASSPQSGTSYEQYF.

This rearrangement joins TRBV10-3 to TRBJ2-2; 8 bases fit TRBD2. Unmatched junction bases numbered 4, after V lost 0 bases and J lost 4 bases. The CDR3 extends over 16 amino acids. Germline lookup yields CDR1 ENHRY and CDR2 SYGVKD. The CDR3 DNA reads as TGTGCCATCAGTGAGTCGAGCGGGAGTGTCACCGGGGAGCTGTTTTTT. It specifies CAISESSGSVTGELFF.

This chain connects TRBV6-6 to TRBJ1-2; D is undetermined. V lost 1 base to trimming and J lost 4 bases, with 10 bases between them. CDR1 is MNHNY, CDR2 SVGAGI, per germline (reference sequence). This CDR3 has 14 residues. This chain's CDR3 is CASSYYRETYGYTF. For the CDR3, the DNA is TGTGCCAGCAGTTACTACCGGGAAACCTATGGCTACACCTTC.

This clone was recorded once. The rearrangement joins TRBV28 to TRBJ2-2; 9 bases match TRBD1. The CDR3 is 17 amino acids. Trimming at V came to 5 bases and at J to 4 bases, leaving 11 bases not matched to a gene. CDR1 is MDHEN and CDR2 is SYDVKM in the germline V gene. The CDR3 region has the DNA TGTGCCAGCAGTCTACACCCCGGGACAGGGACCACCGGGGAGCTGTTTTTT. Encoded protein: CASSLHPGTGTTGELFF.

The chain carries TRBV19 and TRBJ2-5; the D gene is possibly TRBD2 (5 bases). V was shortened by 1 base and J by 0 bases, with 15 bases between the two germline ends. CDR3 length: 17 residues. The germline V gene encodes CDR1 LNHDA and CDR2 SQIVND (reference sequence). The CDR3 DNA sequence: TGTGCCAGTAGTATAGGGGCGGGCCCTAAAAACCAAGAGACCCAGTACTTC. It encodes CASSIGAGPKNQETQYF. Filled out from reference TRBV19 and TRBJ2-5, the complete variable domain reads DGGITQSPKYLFRKEGQNVTLSCEQNLNHDAMYWYRQDPGQGLRLIYYSQIVNDFQKGDIAEGYSVSREKKESFPLTVTSAQKNPTAFYLCASSIGAGPKNQETQYFGPGTRLLVL.

This clone has just a few counts. The gene calls are TRBV2 and TRBJ1-2; D gene unclear. Trimming removed 9 bases at V and 3 bases at J, with 14 bases between. Germline V gene data show CDR1 as SNHLY and CDR2 as FYNNEI. There are 13 residues in the CDR3. The CDR3 here is CARLNRLDYGYTF. Here the CDR3 DNA reads TGTGCCAGACTTAACAGATTAGACTATGGCTACACCTTC. The variable domain in full, completed from reference TRBV2 and TRBJ1-2, reads EPEVTQTPSHQVTQMGQEVILRCVPISNHLYFYWYRQILGQKVEFLVSFYNNEISEKSEIFDDQFSVERPDGSNFTLKIRSTKLEDSAMYFCARLNRLDYGYTFGSGTRLTVV.

Only one count was recorded for this clone. The chain carries TRBV6-5 and TRBJ1-3; TRBD1 agrees at 9 bases. This CDR3 is built from 15 residues. Germline V CDR1 and CDR2: MNHEY, SVGAGI. V lost 8 bases to trimming and J lost 2 bases; unmatched junction nucleotides: 7. Here the CDR3 reads CASRPRTGAGNTIYF. In DNA, the CDR3 is TGTGCCAGCCGTCCCCGGACAGGGGCTGGAAACACCATATATTTT.

This chain links TRBV5-4 with TRBJ2-1; no reliable D call. V gave up 0 bases and J gave up 8 bases, with 15 bases separating them. This CDR3 spans 15 amino acids. The germline V gene encodes CDR1 SGHNT and CDR2 YYREEE (reference sequence). CDR3 in DNA: TGTGCCAGCAGCTTGGATGTTATAAATTTCGATGAGCAGTTCTTC. Translated, it gives CASSLDVINFDEQFF.